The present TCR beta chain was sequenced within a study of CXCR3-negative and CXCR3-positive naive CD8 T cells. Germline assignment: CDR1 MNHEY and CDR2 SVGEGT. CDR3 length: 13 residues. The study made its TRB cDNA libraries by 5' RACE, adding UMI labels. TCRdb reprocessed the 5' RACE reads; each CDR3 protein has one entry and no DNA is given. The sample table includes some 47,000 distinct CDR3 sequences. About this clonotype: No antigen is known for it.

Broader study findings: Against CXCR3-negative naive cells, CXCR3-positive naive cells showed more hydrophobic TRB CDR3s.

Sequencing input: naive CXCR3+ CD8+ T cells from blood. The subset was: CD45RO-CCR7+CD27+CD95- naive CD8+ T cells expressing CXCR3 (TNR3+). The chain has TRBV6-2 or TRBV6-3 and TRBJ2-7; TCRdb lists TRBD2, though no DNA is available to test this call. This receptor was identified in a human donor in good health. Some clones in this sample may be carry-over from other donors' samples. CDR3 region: CASSLEGYYEQYF.